The 8 T cell receptor beta chains below all came from one sample that was sequenced in a study of blood T cell repertoires in COVID-19. Profiled with immunoSEQ multiplex PCR; TCRdb holds only in-frame clones, not every one. The table shows 200,000 to 250,000 clones, with about 90% occurring only once. The sample taken for sequencing was peripheral blood. The receptors shown here come from a woman aged 18-29 years who had recovered from COVID-19.

The chain is built from TRBV29-1 and TRBJ1-1, with TRBD1 matching 8 bases. The CDR3 spans 14 residues. V was clipped by 6 bases and J by 6 bases; unmatched bases: 12. The germline CDR1 and CDR2 sequences are SQVTM and ANQGSEA. The CDR3 loop reads CSVRHRDRLSEAFF. The CDR3 DNA sequence: TGCAGCGTCAGGCACCGGGACAGGCTTTCTGAAGCTTTCTTT.

The table lists this clone with a count of one. V gene TRBV5-4 combines with J gene TRBJ2-5; 8 bases map to TRBD1. Germline V gives CDR1 SGHNT, CDR2 YYREEE (reference sequence). V was clipped by 5 bases and J by 3 bases; unmatched bases: 9. The CDR3 loop spans 15 amino acids. The CDR3 loop reads CASRSGGRREETQYF. In DNA form, the CDR3 reads TGTGCCAGCAGATCAGGGGGCAGGCGGGAAGAGACCCAGTACTTC.

In its sample, this clone was seen once. The rearrangement uses TRBV11-1 and TRBJ2-2; D might be TRBD2 (6 bases). The CDR3 is made up of 15 amino acids. Trimming pared 5 bases from V and 4 bases from J, leaving 14 bases between. Germline V gene data show CDR1 as SGHAT and CDR2 as FQDESV (reference sequence). The CDR3 reads CASSRELPFTGELFF. The CDR3 DNA reads as TGTGCCAGCAGCCGGGAGCTCCCATTCACCGGGGAGCTGTTTTTT.

V usage is TRBV21-1 and J usage is TRBJ2-3; the D call of TRBD1 is as the table states it, not checked on the DNA. TRBV21-1 is reported as a pseudogene. The length of the CDR3 is 18 residues. CDR3: CASSSGQGPIRGTDTQYF. In nucleotides, the CDR3 is TGTGCCAGCAGCAGTGGACAAGGCCCAATACGTGGCACAGATACGCAGTATTTT.

The chain is built from TRBV19 and TRBJ1-3; no clear D. Germline loops: CDR1 LNHDA, CDR2 SQIVND (reference sequence). Trimming removed 5 bases at V and 0 bases at J, with 14 bases between. This CDR3 is built from 16 residues. The CDR3 region is CASSWARTLSGNTIYF. The CDR3 bases are TGTGCCAGTAGTTGGGCACGAACGCTCTCTGGAAACACCATATATTTT. The variable domain in full, with the rest retrieved from reference TRBV19 and TRBJ1-3, is DGGITQSPKYLFRKEGQNVTLSCEQNLNHDAMYWYRQDPGQGLRLIYYSQIVNDFQKGDIAEGYSVSREKKESFPLTVTSAQKNPTAFYLCASSWARTLSGNTIYFGEGSWLTVV.

Concerning this clone: The DNA is omitted, as the CDR3 cannot be located on it reliably, and the CDR3 follows TCRdb's listing. The chain couples TRBV7-2 to TRBJ1-2. Germline V gene sequence: CDR1 SGHTA, CDR2 FQGNSA. The length of the CDR3 is 14 amino acids, counting both ends. CDR3 protein: CASSLSGVGLGSTF.

V is TRBV2 and J is TRBJ1-4, with TRBD1 matching over 7 bases. The germline CDR1 and CDR2 sequences are SNHLY and FYNNEI. V trimming: 8 bases; J trimming: 0 bases; junction bases outside the gene matches: 3. The CDR3 runs to 14 residues. This chain's CDR3 is CASGRGSTNEKLFF. The CDR3 DNA sequence: TGTGCCAGCGGCAGGGGGTCAACTAATGAAAAACTGTTTTTT.

The rearrangement uses TRBV7-9 and TRBJ2-2; possibly TRBD1 for D (5 bases). Trimming shortened V by 2 bases and J by 1 base, and 5 bases separated the two germline ends. This CDR3 has 14 residues. CDR1 is SEHNR, CDR2 FQNEAQ, per germline (reference sequence). The CDR3 loop reads CASSLQGNTGELFF. The CDR3 bases are TGTGCCAGCAGCTTACAGGGGAACACCGGGGAGCTGTTTTTT.